The following is a T cell receptor (beta chain) sequence with its context. With 0 bases clipped from V and 5 bases from J, the junction kept 7 bases outside the gene matches. The CDR3 is 16 residues long. CDR1 is LGHNA and CDR2 is YNFKEQ in the germline V gene. These data originate in a study of identical twins. TCRdb re-analysed the 5' RACE reads in MiXCR, keeping a single row per CDR3 protein. Here the sample spans roughly 630,000 distinct CDR3 sequences, about 7.1% being singletons. Another study also made use of these data, one on yellow fever vaccine responses in identical twins.

The rearrangement links TRBV4-2 to TRBJ2-5; the match to TRBD2 covers 9 bases. The sample consisted of PBMCs. The sequence derives from a young woman in good health. In nucleotides, the CDR3 is TGTGCCAGCAGCCAAGAAGCTAGCGGGGTTGGGGAGACCCAGTACTTC. This gives the protein CASSQEASGVGETQYF.